The present T cell receptor beta chain was sequenced within a study of blood T cells in healthy people across ages. PCR was performed a second time for about 7 to 11 cycles using a sample-barcoded 5' primer and a J-beta primer mix. TCRdb used MiXCR to reprocess the 5' RACE reads, holding one entry per CDR3 protein. This table holds 1.5 million to 2 million distinct CDR3 sequences, 28% found once. V was trimmed by 4 bases and J by 1 base, leaving 10 bases between them. The length of the CDR3 is 14 residues. The germline V gene has CDR1 WNHNN and CDR2 SYGVQD (reference sequence). The genes are TRBV10-1 and TRBJ1-1; D not certain. The sequence was obtained from a woman in her twenties or thirties in good health. The sample taken for sequencing was blood. The CDR3, as DNA: TGCGCCAGCAGTGGTCCAGGCGAGAACACTGAAGCTTTCTTT. Translation gives CASSGPGENTEAFF.